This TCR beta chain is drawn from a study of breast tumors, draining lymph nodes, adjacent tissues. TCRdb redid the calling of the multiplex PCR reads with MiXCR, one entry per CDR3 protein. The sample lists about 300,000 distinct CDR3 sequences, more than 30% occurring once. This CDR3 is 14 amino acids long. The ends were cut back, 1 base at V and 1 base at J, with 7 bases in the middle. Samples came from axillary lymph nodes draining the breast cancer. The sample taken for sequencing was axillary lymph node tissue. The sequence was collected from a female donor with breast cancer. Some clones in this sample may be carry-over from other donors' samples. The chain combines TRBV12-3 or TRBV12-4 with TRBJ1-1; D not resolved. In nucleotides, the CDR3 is TGTGCCAGCAGTTTAGGGTACAGGAACACTGAAGCTTTCTTT. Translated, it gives CASSLGYRNTEAFF.